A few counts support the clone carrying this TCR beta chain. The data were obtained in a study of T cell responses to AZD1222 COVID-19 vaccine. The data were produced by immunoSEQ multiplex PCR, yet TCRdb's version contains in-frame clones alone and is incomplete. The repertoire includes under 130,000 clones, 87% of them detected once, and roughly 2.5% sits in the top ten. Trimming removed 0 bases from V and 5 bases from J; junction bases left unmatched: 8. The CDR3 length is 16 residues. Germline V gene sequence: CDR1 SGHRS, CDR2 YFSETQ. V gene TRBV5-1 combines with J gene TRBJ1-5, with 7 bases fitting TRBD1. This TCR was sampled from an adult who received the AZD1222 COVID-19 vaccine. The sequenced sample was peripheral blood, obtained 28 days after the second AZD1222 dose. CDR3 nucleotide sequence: TGCGCCAGCAGCTTGGGCGGGACAGCGGAGGATCAGCCCCAGCATTTT. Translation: CASSLGGTAEDQPQHF.